This note documents a single T cell receptor (beta chain) sequence. This clone was observed a handful of times. Its antigen is not yet known. Per-nucleotide qualities are absent, and no much larger clonotype sits a single base away. The data derive from a study of blood T cell repertoires in COVID-19 (dated by TCRdb to 2018 to 2021). Regarding the research as a whole: Samples covering the acute and convalescent phases of COVID-19 were provided by collaborators in the United States, Italy and Spain. The repertoires were made available in a free public database intended to serve as a resource for research on the immune response to SARS-CoV-2. The prospective study material was composed of cDNA or gDNA derived from T cells, B-cell-depleted T cells, or PBMCs. Where available, HLA class I and class II types were obtained from metadata supplied by the sample provider rather than from assay-based typing. Nearly every sample came with metadata listing a de-identified subject ID, COVID-19 status, age in years and sex. Samples came from the ongoing ImmuneRACE study (first 160 participants) plus 1,254 subjects from 6 global collaborators. Subjects who had been exposed to COVID-19, were actively infected with it, or had recovered from it provided the deeply sampled blood TCRbeta repertoires that made up the dataset. Study-wide conclusions, independent of this receptor: The amount of clinical and demographic metadata varied by source and participant and was provided uncurated.

Sequences MNHNY (CDR1) and SVGAGI (CDR2) are obtained from the germline V gene (reference sequence). Spanning cysteine to phenylalanine, the CDR3 consists of 14 amino acids. Solely the CDR3 DNA is kept, with 42 bases framed from the first base. V is shortened by 8 bases, J by 8 bases, and the region joining them spans 18 bases. The immunoSEQ Assay, a bias-controlled multiplex PCR, was used to amplify TCRbeta CDR3 regions from genomic DNA. On the authors' methods: Nucleated cell counts per sample were estimated from amplification of reference gene primers within the assay. To quantify the absolute abundance of each unique TCRbeta CDR3 rearrangement, sequence reads were collapsed and filtered. For each sample, productive Simpson clonality was calculated as the square root of Simpson's diversity index over productive rearrangements. TCRdb carries this immuneACCESS record with in-frame sequences only. Its versions omit some clonotypes, under half of them owing to an unresolved V gene in the studies checked, with the rest unexplained. V, J and clone size were drawn from that table, and D and trimming were deduced from the DNA. For this sample the table gives about 130,000 clones, of which 75% to 85% were detected only once. Roughly 4.9% of the sample comes from the top ten.

At one collaborating source in Seattle, patients were enrolled during active infection and were followed longitudinally through the course of disease. Each collaborating institution followed its own protocols to collect whole blood in K2EDTA tubes. For TCRbeta analysis, collaborator samples were shipped as frozen whole blood, as isolated PBMCs, or as DNA extracted from either sample type. Sample: peripheral blood. The TCR sequence derives from a woman in her 70s with COVID-19, enrolled during active disease. The chain couples TRBV6-6 to TRBJ1-4; tentative D gene TRBD1, with 5 bases matching. The CDR3 region has the sequence CASQTQGKDEKLFF. At the DNA level, the sequence is TGTGCCAGCCAAACCCAGGGAAAAGACGAAAAACTGTTTTTT.